The 16 T cell receptor beta chains listed next were all sequenced from one sample in a study of regulatory T cells in long-lasting Graves disease. Specified time point: newly diagnosed GD, antithyroid drugs for less than 3 months. Preparation of the TCR library used RNA extracted from PBMCs. iRepertoire HTBI primers and Arm-PCR of CDR3 regions built TCR beta libraries. TCRdb reprocessed the multiplex PCR reads with MiXCR, giving one entry per CDR3 protein. The table lists about 470,000 distinct CDR3 sequences, roughly 15% of them singletons, with 9% to 15% in the top ten. These sequences were also reported in another study, on T cells in Graves' hyperthyroidism and ophthalmopathy.

The sample consisted of peripheral blood mononuclear cells (PBMCs), taken at new diagnosis, from a patient treated with antithyroid drugs. Receptors were obtained from a man aged 40-50 years with Graves disease.

The J gene is TRBJ1-1, the V gene TRBV19; perhaps TRBD1 as D (5 bases). This CDR3 region has 13 residues. The V gene's germline CDR1 is LNHDA and CDR2 SQIVND (reference sequence). The ends were cut back, 3 bases at V and 2 bases at J, with 7 bases in the middle. CDR3 amino acids: CASSMDKNTEAFF. The CDR3 bases are TGTGCCAGTAGTATGGACAAAAACACTGAAGCTTTCTTT.

This clonotype was counted ten times or more. This chain connects TRBV11-2 to TRBJ1-3; no reliable D call. This CDR3 spans 17 amino acids. Germline assignment: CDR1 SGHAT and CDR2 FQNNGV. V gave up 2 bases and J gave up 0 bases, with 14 bases separating them. The CDR3 loop is CASSLSITPSSGNTIYF. The CDR3 region has the DNA TGTGCCAGCAGCTTAAGCATCACTCCGAGCTCTGGAAACACCATATATTTT.

This clonotype was detected many times. The rearrangement uses TRBV12-3 or TRBV12-4 and TRBJ2-5; 8 bases line up with TRBD2. The V segment lost 5 bases and the J segment 5 bases; nucleotides outside the gene matches: 13. The CDR3 covers 16 residues. The CDR3 DNA reads as TGTGCCAGCAGTCGGACTAGCATCAGGAGTCGGGAGACCCAGTACTTC. Protein product: CASSRTSIRSRETQYF.

With regard to this clonotype: A read error may explain this, as a much larger clone is one base away. The CDR3 protein is CASSLGRGGTDYYGQYF. CDR3 coding DNA: TGTGCCAGCAGCCTTGGCCGGGGTGGGACAGACTACTACGGGCAGTACTTC. J is TRBJ2-7 and V is TRBV7-9; 7 bases agree with TRBD1. Germline CDR1 SEHNR, CDR2 FQNEAQ (reference sequence). The CDR3 is 17 residues long.

This clonotype was picked up many times. V and J are TRBV9 and TRBJ2-7; a possible D gene is TRBD2 (5 bases). Germline CDR1 is SGDLS and CDR2 is YYNGEE. The V and J ends lost 4 bases and 8 bases respectively, with 19 bases between them. The length of the CDR3 is 14 residues. This chain's CDR3 is CASSPEGVALQQYF. The DNA of the CDR3 is TGTGCCAGCAGCCCTGAGGGAGTAGCGCTCCAGCAGTACTTC.

J is TRBJ1-4 and V is TRBV18, with D hard to call. CDR3 length equals 14 residues. V was shortened by 4 bases and J by 8 bases, with 14 bases between the two germline ends. Germline V gene sequence: CDR1 KGHSH, CDR2 LQKENI. CDR3 amino acids: CASSLDTLGEKLFF. CDR3 DNA: TGTGCCAGCTCACTGGATACGCTAGGGGAAAAACTGTTTTTT. The full variable domain, rest sourced from reference TRBV18 and TRBJ1-4, is NAGVMQNPRHLVRRRGQEARLRCSPMKGHSHVYWYRQLPEEGLKFMVYLQKENIIDESGMPKERFSAEFPKEGPSILRIQQVVRGDSAAYFCASSLDTLGEKLFFGSGTQLSVL.

Remarks on this clonotype: A read error is possible here, since a much larger clone lies one base away. The chain joins TRBV11-2 to TRBJ1-1; D unclear. Germline CDR1 reads SGHAT; CDR2 reads FQNNGV. The CDR3 has 13 residues. CDR3 residues: CASGLGTATEAFF. DNA for the CDR3: TGTGCCAGCGGCTTGGGTACAGCCACTGAAGCTTTCTTT.

J is TRBJ2-1 and V is TRBV28; D unclear. There are 12 residues in the CDR3. Germline V CDR1 and CDR2: MDHEN, SYDVKM. The ends were cut back, 1 base at V and 8 bases at J, with 6 bases in the middle. The CDR3 sequence is CASSLLAYEQFF. CDR3 DNA sequence: TGTGCCAGCAGTTTATTGGCTTATGAGCAGTTCTTC.

This clonotype was counted between two and nine times. The V call is TRBV28, the J call TRBJ1-3; D is unclear. V was cut by 2 bases and J by 4 bases, with 12 bases left in between. CDR3 size: 15 residues. The germline V gene encodes CDR1 MDHEN and CDR2 SYDVKM. The CDR3 protein is CASSLDFSRGNTIYF. The DNA of the CDR3 is TGTGCCAGCAGTTTAGACTTTTCGCGGGGAAACACCATATATTTT.

This clonotype was counted many times. The chain uses TRBV7-9 and TRBJ1-2; 7 nucleotides line up with TRBD1. CDR3 length: 15 amino acids. Per the germline V gene, CDR1 is SEHNR and CDR2 is FQNEAQ (reference sequence). V lost 4 bases to trimming and J lost 3 bases; unmatched junction nucleotides: 8. The CDR3 DNA reads TGTGCCAGCAGCTCGACGACAGGGTTGGACTATGGCTACACCTTC. Protein sequence: CASSSTTGLDYGYTF.

This clonotype showed up many times. The chain combines TRBV24-1 with TRBJ1-1; perhaps TRBD1 as D (5 bases). V lost 3 bases and J 8 bases, leaving 15 bases between the germline ends. CDR1 and CDR2 (germline): KGHDR, SFDVKD. The CDR3 totals 14 residues. CDR3 residues: CATSDTNRDGEAFF. The CDR3 nucleotides are TGTGCCACCAGTGATACCAACCGGGACGGCGAAGCTTTCTTT.

The chain has TRBV6-2 or TRBV6-3 and TRBJ1-2; D gene uncertain. The CDR3 sequence is 19 residues long. Germline V CDR1 and CDR2: MNHEY, SVGEGT. The V end was cut by 1 base, the J end by 2 bases, with 23 bases between. The DNA for the CDR3 is TGTGCCAGCAGTTACTTAATCCGGAGGAGATCGGACTTAAACTATGGCTACACCTTC. It encodes CASSYLIRRRSDLNYGYTF.

This clonotype was detected ten times or more. This chain connects TRBV12-5 to TRBJ2-3, with 10 bases aligning to TRBD1. Germline assignment: CDR1 LGHNT and CDR2 FRNRAP. CDR3 length: 15 residues. V shed 5 bases, J shed 3 bases, and the junction held 5 bases outside the gene matches. The CDR3 spells CASGQTGGRTDTQYF. The CDR3 DNA is TGTGCTAGTGGTCAGACAGGGGGCAGGACAGATACGCAGTATTTT.

This clonotype was counted at least ten times. The chain carries TRBV30 and TRBJ2-1, with a possible D match to TRBD1 (6 bases). The CDR3 contains 14 residues. In germline, CDR1 is GTSNPN, CDR2 SVGIG (reference sequence). Trimming took off 2 bases at V and 7 bases at J, with 15 bases between the two ends. In DNA, the CDR3 is TGTGCCTGGAGTAAGGACAGACTCAAGAATGAGCAGTTCTTC. Amino acid sequence: CAWSKDRLKNEQFF.

The chain links TRBV19 to TRBJ2-1, with D perhaps matching TRBD1 (6 bases). Germline lookup yields CDR1 LNHDA and CDR2 SQIVND (reference sequence). Trimming cost V 4 bases and J 4 bases, with 11 bases left between them. This CDR3 region has 14 residues. The CDR3 DNA sequence: TGTGCCAGTAGTAGAAAGGACAGTTACAATGAGCAGTTCTTC. This codes for CASSRKDSYNEQFF.

This clonotype has a count of ten or more. J is TRBJ2-2 and V is TRBV11-2, with 8 nucleotides matching TRBD1. The CDR3 is made up of 15 amino acids. Trimming at V came to 4 bases and at J to 5 bases, leaving 6 bases not matched to a gene. Germline V lookup: CDR1 SGHAT, CDR2 FQNNGV. The CDR3 nucleotides are TGTGCCAGCAGCTCGACAGGGGTCGGGACCGGGGAGCTGTTTTTT. Protein: CASSSTGVGTGELFF.